This T cell receptor (beta chain) was profiled in a study of control samples from healthy donors and cancer patients. Germline loops: CDR1 SGHNT, CDR2 YYREEE (reference sequence). Germline trimming cut 2 bases from V and 3 bases from J; bases unmatched to any gene: 10. This CDR3 contains 17 residues. Sequencing used immunoSEQ multiplex PCR; TCRdb keeps in-frame clones, though not all of them. The table lists some 250,000 clones, about four fifths of them singletons, with less than 15% in the top ten. J is TRBJ2-1 and V is TRBV5-4, with 8 bases fitting TRBD2. The material sequenced was PBMCs. The TCR was taken from a woman in her sixties with lung cancer. CDR3 in DNA: TGTGCCAGCAGCTTCGGAGGAAGCGGGAGCATCTACAATGAGCAGTTCTTC. This encodes CASSFGGSGSIYNEQFF.